This T cell receptor (beta chain) was profiled in a study of blood T cell repertoires in COVID-19. Background on the study: Italy, Spain and the United States were the sources of the convalescent and acute COVID-19 samples. Sources were T cells, B-cell-depleted T cells, or PBMCs; the material itself was cDNA or gDNA.

In the original analysis: Counts of nucleated cells, estimated from reference gene primer amplification, were obtained. The method was immunoSEQ multiplex PCR; TCRdb's version includes in-frame clones alone and lacks a portion of them. D and trimming come from the DNA, and the V and J calls and clone size come from that table. Found here are about 200,000 clones, around 83% of them singletons; the top ten hold approximately 13%. Germline lookup yields CDR1 SGHAT and CDR2 FQNNGV. This CDR3 is built from 15 residues. V shed 1 base and J shed 4 bases, with 10 bases lying between them. The sequenced sample was peripheral blood. This chain links TRBV11-2 with TRBJ2-2; D is ambiguous. The sequence came from a human donor in a cohort sampled during active COVID-19. CDR3 protein: CASSLGLSGTGELFF. For the CDR3, the DNA is TGTGCCAGCAGCTTAGGTCTCAGTGGCACCGGGGAGCTGTTTTTT.